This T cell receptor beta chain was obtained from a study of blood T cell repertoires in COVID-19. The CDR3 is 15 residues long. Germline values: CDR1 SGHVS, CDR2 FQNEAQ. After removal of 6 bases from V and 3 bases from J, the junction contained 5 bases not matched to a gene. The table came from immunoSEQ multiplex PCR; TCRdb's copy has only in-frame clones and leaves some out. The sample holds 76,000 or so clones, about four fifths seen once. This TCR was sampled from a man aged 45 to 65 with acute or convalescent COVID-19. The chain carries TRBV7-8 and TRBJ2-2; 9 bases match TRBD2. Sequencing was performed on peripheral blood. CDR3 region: CASRGRGRDTGELFF. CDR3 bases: TGTGCCAGCAGGGGCCGCGGGAGGGACACCGGGGAGCTGTTTTTT. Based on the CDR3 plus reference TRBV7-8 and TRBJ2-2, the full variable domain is GAGVSQSPRYKVAKRGQDVALRCDPISGHVSLFWYQQALGQGPEFLTYFQNEAQLDKSGLPSDRFFAERPEGSVSTLKIQRTQQEDSAVYLCASRGRGRDTGELFFGEGSRLTVL.